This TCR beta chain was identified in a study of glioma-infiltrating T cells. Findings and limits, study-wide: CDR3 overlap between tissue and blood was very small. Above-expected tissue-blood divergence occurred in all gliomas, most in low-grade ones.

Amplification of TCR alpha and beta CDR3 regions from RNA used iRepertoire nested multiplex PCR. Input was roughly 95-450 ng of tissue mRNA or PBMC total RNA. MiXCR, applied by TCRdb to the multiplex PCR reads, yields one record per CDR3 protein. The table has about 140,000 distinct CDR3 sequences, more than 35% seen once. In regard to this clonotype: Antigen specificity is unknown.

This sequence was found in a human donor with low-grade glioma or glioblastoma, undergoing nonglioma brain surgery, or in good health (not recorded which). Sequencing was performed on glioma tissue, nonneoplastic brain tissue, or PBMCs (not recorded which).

The CDR3 spells CASSTLGQGTYEQYF. The DNA for the CDR3 is TGTGCCAGCAGTACCCTGGGACAGGGTACCTACGAGCAGTACTTC. The J gene is TRBJ2-7, the V gene TRBV6-2 or TRBV6-3; 9 bases fit TRBD1. The junction had 7 bases not matched to a gene; V was cut back by 5 bases and J by 2 bases. This CDR3 region has 15 residues. The V gene's germline CDR1 is MNHEY and CDR2 SVGEGT.